This T cell receptor (beta chain) stems from a study of blood T cell repertoires in COVID-19. The protocol was immunoSEQ multiplex PCR, while the TCRdb copy is restricted to in-frame clones and leaves out a portion. The sample contains some 76,000 clones, 65% to 85% of which appear only once. The CDR3 consists of 14 residues. Germline CDR1 is DFQATT and CDR2 is SNEGSKA (reference sequence). The V segment lost 3 bases and the J segment 2 bases; nucleotides outside the gene matches: 7. Source material: peripheral blood. The sequence derives from a man aged 50 to 59 with COVID-19, enrolled during active disease. This sequence joins TRBV20-1 and TRBJ2-7, with TRBD1 matching over 7 bases. The CDR3 coding sequence is TGCAGTGCTAGTACCGGGACAGCTCCCTACGAGCAGTACTTC. It specifies CSASTGTAPYEQYF.